The rows below give T cell receptor beta chains drawn from one sample of a study of naive and memory T cell subsets. TCRdb itself ran the 5' RACE reads through MiXCR, one entry per CDR3 protein. The repertoire has 50,000 to 60,000 distinct CDR3 sequences, under 10% of them found once; the top ten carry over 8%. The receptors were sampled from a female donor in good health. Both conserved end residues are part of each CDR3. A D gene is named only where the DNA matches it firmly. Clone size appears in some rows only: once, few, many, or a class for an expanded clone.

V gene	clone size	D gene	J gene	CDR3 DNA	CDR3 protein
TRBV5-6	many	.	TRBJ1-5	TGTGCCAGCAGCTTGAGGCAGGGCGGTCAGCCCCAGCATTTT	CASSLRQGGQPQHF
TRBV27	many	.	TRBJ1-1	TGTGCCAGCAGTTTGTTTTTTAGATGGAACACTGAAGCTTTCTTT	CASSLFFRWNTEAFF
TRBV25-1	.	.	TRBJ2-5	TGTGCCAGAGGGGCAGGGCACCAAGAGACCCAGTACTTC	CARGAGHQETQYF
TRBV6-5	many	.	TRBJ2-6	TGTGCCAGCAGTTTTTGGCAGGGGAACTCTGGGGCCAACGTCCTGACTTTC	CASSFWQGNSGANVLTF
TRBV7-2	many	TRBD1	TRBJ1-4	TGTGCCAGCAGCTGGACAGGGGCCAACGAAAAACTGTTTTTT	CASSWTGANEKLFF
TRBV6-2/TRBV6-3	.	TRBD1	TRBJ2-1	TGTGCCAGTCAAATGGACAGGGCCCACAATGAGCAGTTCTTC	CASQMDRAHNEQFF
TRBV7-2	.	.	TRBJ2-3	TGTGCCAGCAGCTGGACCGGGGCTTCGCAAGATACGCAGTATTTT	CASSWTGASQDTQYF
TRBV7-2	many	.	TRBJ1-1	TGTGCCAGCAGCCAGTACTCACCCGGACGTTACACTGAAGCTTTCTTT	CASSQYSPGRYTEAFF
TRBV7-2	.	.	TRBJ2-6	TGTGCCAGCAGCTTAAGCCGGAACAACGTCCTGACTTTC	CASSLSRNNVLTF
TRBV5-1	many	.	TRBJ1-6	TGCGCCAGCAGCTTTGAGGGGAATTCACCCCTCCACTTT	CASSFEGNSPLHF
TRBV20-1	.	.	TRBJ2-1	TGCAGTGCAGGGGGGGGACACAATGAGCAGTTCTTC	CSAGGGHNEQFF
TRBV18	many	TRBD2	TRBJ2-3	TGTGCCAGCTCACCTCCTAGCGGGGGCCAGCATGATACGCAGTATTTT	CASSPPSGGQHDTQYF
TRBV20-1	many	TRBD1	TRBJ1-5	TGCAGTGCTAGAGAGATTTCGGGACAGGGGAATCAGCCCCAGCATTTT	CSAREISGQGNQPQHF
TRBV5-6	many	.	TRBJ1-1	TGTGCCAGCAGCGAGGGGGGCGGACGAGACACTGAAGCTTTCTTT	CASSEGGGRDTEAFF
TRBV6-1	few	.	TRBJ1-5	TGTGCCAGCAGTGACCTGGTCTCGGGCCCTGACTATCAGCCCCAGCATTTT	CASSDLVSGPDYQPQHF
TRBV6-5	.	TRBD1	TRBJ1-6	TGTGCCAGCAGTTACGCGACAGGGGAGTCACCCCTCCACTTT	CASSYATGESPLHF
TRBV7-6	many	TRBD1	TRBJ1-6	TGTGCCAGCAGCTTAGACCAGGGGGTCTATTCACCCCTCCACTTT	CASSLDQGVYSPLHF
TRBV4-2	many	TRBD2	TRBJ2-5	TGTGCCAGCAGCCAAGATCGCGGGGGGGGGGCAGAGACCCAGTACTTC	CASSQDRGGGAETQYF
TRBV27	many	.	TRBJ2-1	TGTGCCAGCAGCCGGAGGGTCGGTTACAGGGACTACAATGAGCAGTTCTTC	CASSRRVGYRDYNEQFF
TRBV30	.	.	TRBJ1-4	TGTGCCTGGAGTGTCGCGGGAAAAGGGGAAAAACTGTTTTTT	CAWSVAGKGEKLFF
TRBV29-1	few	.	TRBJ2-1	TGCAGCGTCCATTACAATGAGCAGTTCTTC	CSVHYNEQFF
TRBV18	many	.	TRBJ1-1	TGTGCCAGCTCACCTTCCAGGATGAACACTGAAGCTTTCTTT	CASSPSRMNTEAFF
TRBV3-1	few	.	TRBJ2-5	TGTACATACTCGGTTCGGCGCGAGGAAGAGACCCAGTACTTC	CTYSVRREEETQYF
TRBV18	.	.	TRBJ2-5	TGTGCCAGCTCACCACTTGGCAGAATAAGCCCTGAGACCCAGTACTTC	CASSPLGRISPETQYF